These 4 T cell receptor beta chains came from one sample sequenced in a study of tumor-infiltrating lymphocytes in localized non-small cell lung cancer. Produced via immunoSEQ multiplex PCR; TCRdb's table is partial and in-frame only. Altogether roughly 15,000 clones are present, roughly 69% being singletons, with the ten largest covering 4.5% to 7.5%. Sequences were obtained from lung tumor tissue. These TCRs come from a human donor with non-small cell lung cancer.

Here the CDR3 reads CAWSEGGLEAFF. The CDR3 DNA sequence: TGTGCCTGGAGTGAGGGCGGACTTGAAGCTTTCTTT. This rearrangement joins TRBV30 to TRBJ1-1, with D unclear. Trimming removed 1 base from V and 7 bases from J, with 10 bases in between. The V gene's germline CDR1 is GTSNPN and CDR2 SVGIG (reference sequence). The CDR3 is 12 amino acids.

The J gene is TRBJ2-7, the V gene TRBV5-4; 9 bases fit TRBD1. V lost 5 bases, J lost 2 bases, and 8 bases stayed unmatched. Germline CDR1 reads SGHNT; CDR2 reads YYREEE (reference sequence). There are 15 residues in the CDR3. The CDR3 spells CASRAGQGNPYEQYF. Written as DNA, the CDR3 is TGTGCCAGCAGGGCTGGACAGGGGAACCCCTACGAGCAGTACTTC.

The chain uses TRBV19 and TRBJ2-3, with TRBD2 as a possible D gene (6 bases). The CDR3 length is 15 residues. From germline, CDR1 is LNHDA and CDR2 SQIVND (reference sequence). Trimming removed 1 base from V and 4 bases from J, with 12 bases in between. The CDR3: CASSIGTILADTQYF. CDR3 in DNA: TGTGCCAGTAGTATAGGGACTATCTTAGCAGATACGCAGTATTTT.

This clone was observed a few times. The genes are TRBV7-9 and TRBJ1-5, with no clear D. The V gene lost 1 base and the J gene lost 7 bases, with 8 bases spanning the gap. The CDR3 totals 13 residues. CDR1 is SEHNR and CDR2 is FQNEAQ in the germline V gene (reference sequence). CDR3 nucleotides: TGTGCCAGCAGCTTAGACATACGACAGCCCCAGCATTTT. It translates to CASSLDIRQPQHF.